A single sample is the source of the 6 T cell receptor beta chains below, sequenced in a study of T cells after yellow fever vaccination. Each CDR3 protein is one row after TCRdb ran MiXCR on the 5' RACE reads. This table holds over 250,000 distinct CDR3 sequences, about 5% found once. The sequencing here drew on CD4+ T cells sorted from PBMCs, taken on the day of the yellow fever booster vaccination. The receptors derive from a man aged 18-30 years who received the YFV17D yellow fever vaccine.

This clonotype was seen only a few times. This rearrangement joins TRBV12-3 or TRBV12-4 to TRBJ2-5, with D unresolved. The CDR3 has 14 amino acids. Trimming pared 5 bases from V and 2 bases from J, leaving 12 bases between. The DNA of the CDR3 is TGTGCCAGCAGTCGCACAGACGGACAAGAGACCCAGTACTTC. The encoded protein is CASSRTDGQETQYF.

This chain joins TRBV7-2 and TRBJ1-5; 9 positions agree with TRBD1. This CDR3 spans 16 amino acids. CDR1 is SGHTA and CDR2 is FQGNSA in the germline V gene. Trimming at V came to 4 bases and at J to 2 bases, leaving 6 bases not matched to a gene. This CDR3 is CASSSGQGFGNQPQHF. CDR3 nucleotides: TGTGCCAGCAGCTCGGGACAGGGCTTCGGCAATCAGCCCCAGCATTTT.

This clonotype occurred a few times. V is TRBV7-2 and J is TRBJ2-5; no firm D call. Trimming left V 3 bases short and J 2 bases short, with 4 bases between. Germline CDR1 SGHTA, CDR2 FQGNSA. The CDR3 is 12 amino acids. The CDR3 is CASSFWQETQYF. The CDR3 DNA reads TGTGCCAGCAGCTTTTGGCAAGAGACCCAGTACTTC. Combining the CDR3 with reference TRBV7-2 and TRBJ2-5 gives the whole variable domain GAGVSQSPSNKVTEKGKDVELRCDPISGHTALYWYRQSLGQGLEFLIYFQGNSAPDKSGLPSDRFSAERTGGSVSTLTIQRTQQEDSAVYLCASSFWQETQYFGPGTRLLVL.

In this sample, this clonotype turned up many times. In DNA, the CDR3 is TGTGCCAGCAGCCCCTCCCTAGCGCTCTACAATGAGCAGTTCTTC. Its translation: CASSPSLALYNEQFF. V is TRBV7-2 and J is TRBJ2-1; D possibly corresponds to TRBD2 (6 bases). The germline V and J ends were trimmed by 5 bases and 3 bases, with 14 bases remaining between them. The CDR3 spans 15 residues. In germline, CDR1 is SGHTA, CDR2 FQGNSA.

The chain combines TRBV21-1 with TRBJ2-1; whether TRBD2, the table's D call, matches the DNA was not checked. TRBV21-1 is a known pseudogene. This CDR3 region has 15 residues. Written as DNA, the CDR3 is TGTGCCGACGGCCGGGGGGCCGCAACCTACAATGAGCAGTTCTTC. Translating gives CADGRGAATYNEQFF.

This clonotype turned up a few times. This chain connects TRBV20-1 to TRBJ2-2; D call uncertain. CDR1 and CDR2 from the germline V gene are DFQATT and SNEGSKA (reference sequence). Trimming took 3 bases from V and 5 from J, leaving 10 bases between them. This CDR3 contains 13 residues. CDR3 sequence (DNA): TGCAGTGCTAGGAGTCGGGTGACCGGGGAGCTGTTTTTT. Protein: CSARSRVTGELFF.